This TCR beta chain was observed in a study of blood T cell repertoires in COVID-19. Across the whole study: The United States, Italy and Spain supplied acute and convalescent COVID-19 samples.

This CDR3 comprises 15 residues. Germline V gene data show CDR1 as SGHTA and CDR2 as FQGNSA. The V gene lost 6 bases and the J gene lost 6 bases, with 15 bases spanning the gap. The repertoire was sequenced with immunoSEQ multiplex PCR; TCRdb's copy has only in-frame clones and lacks some. The table lists under 80,000 clones, roughly nine tenths of them singletons. The chain employs TRBV7-2 and TRBJ1-6, with D perhaps matching TRBD1 (5 bases). The TCR comes from a man in his fifties with active COVID-19. The material sequenced was peripheral blood. The CDR3, as DNA: TGTGCCAGCAGGGAGCACAGGTCTGCTAATTCACCCCTCCACTTT. Protein product: CASREHRSANSPLHF.